This T cell receptor beta chain appears in the sequencing data of a study of blood T cells in healthy people across ages. Study-wide findings and caveats: Donor CMV status was unknown, possibly confounding expanded clonotype changes. Unsorted PBMCs prevented conclusive naive versus antigen-experienced comparison.

A J-beta primer mix and a sample-barcoded 5' primer were used in a second PCR of roughly 7 to 12 cycles. TCRdb passed the 5' RACE reads through MiXCR, listing each CDR3 protein once. The sample has over 950,000 distinct CDR3 sequences; around two fifths are singletons. V gave up 4 bases and J gave up 8 bases, with 18 bases separating them. Germline V gene lookup returns CDR1 SEHNR and CDR2 FQNEAQ (reference sequence). The CDR3 contains 15 residues. Each sample used at least 7 million PBMCs. Concerning this clonotype itself: The target antigen is unknown.

The TCR sequence derives from a man in his late teens or twenties in good health. This rearrangement joins TRBV7-9 to TRBJ1-5, with D perhaps TRBD1 (5 bases). Sequencing was done on a sample of blood. Here the CDR3 DNA reads TGTGCCAGCAGCTCCGAGGACACATTGTTGGAGCCCCAGCATTTT. Its protein is CASSSEDTLLEPQHF. Full variable domain (outside the CDR3, taken from reference TRBV7-9 and TRBJ1-5): DTGVSQNPRHKITKRGQNVTFRCDPISEHNRLYWYRQTLGQGPEFLTYFQNEAQLEKSRLLSDRFSAERPKGSFSTLEIQRTEQGDSAMYLCASSSEDTLLEPQHFGDGTRLSIL.